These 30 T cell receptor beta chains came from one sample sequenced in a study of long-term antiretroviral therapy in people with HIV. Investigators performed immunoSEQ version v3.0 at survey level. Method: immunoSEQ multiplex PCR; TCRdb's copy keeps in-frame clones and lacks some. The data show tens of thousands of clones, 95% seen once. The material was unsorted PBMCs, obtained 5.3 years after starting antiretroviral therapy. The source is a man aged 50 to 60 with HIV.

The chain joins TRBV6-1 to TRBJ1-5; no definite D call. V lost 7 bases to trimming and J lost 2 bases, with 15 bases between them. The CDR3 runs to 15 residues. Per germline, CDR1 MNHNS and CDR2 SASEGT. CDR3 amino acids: CASKGTYTGNQPQHF. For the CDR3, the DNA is TGTGCCAGCAAGGGTACCTACACGGGCAATCAGCCCCAGCATTTT.

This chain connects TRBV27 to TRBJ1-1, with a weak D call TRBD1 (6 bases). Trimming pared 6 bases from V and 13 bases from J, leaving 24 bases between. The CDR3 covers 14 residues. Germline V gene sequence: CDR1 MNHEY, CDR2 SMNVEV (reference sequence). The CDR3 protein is CASSPWGLQVVGFF. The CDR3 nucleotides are TGTGCCAGCAGCCCCTGGGGGCTGCAGGTCGTTGGTTTCTTT.

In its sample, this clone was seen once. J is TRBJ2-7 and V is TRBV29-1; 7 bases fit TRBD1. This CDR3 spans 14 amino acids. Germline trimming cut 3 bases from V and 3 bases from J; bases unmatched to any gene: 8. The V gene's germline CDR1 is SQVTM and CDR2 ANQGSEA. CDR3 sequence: CSVDTGQPIYEQYF. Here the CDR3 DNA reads TGCAGCGTTGATACGGGACAGCCGATCTACGAGCAGTACTTC.

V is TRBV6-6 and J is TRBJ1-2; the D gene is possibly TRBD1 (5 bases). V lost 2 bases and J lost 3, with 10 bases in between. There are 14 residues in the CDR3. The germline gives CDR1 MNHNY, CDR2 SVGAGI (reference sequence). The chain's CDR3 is CASSYQSTDYGYTF. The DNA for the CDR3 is TGTGCCAGCAGTTACCAATCGACAGACTATGGCTACACCTTC.

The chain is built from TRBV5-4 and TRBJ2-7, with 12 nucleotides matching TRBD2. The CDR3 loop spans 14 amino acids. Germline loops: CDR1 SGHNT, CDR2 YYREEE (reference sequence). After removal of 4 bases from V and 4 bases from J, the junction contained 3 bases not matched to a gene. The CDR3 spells CASSRTSGDYEQYF. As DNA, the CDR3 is TGTGCCAGCAGCCGGACTAGCGGGGATTACGAGCAGTACTTC.

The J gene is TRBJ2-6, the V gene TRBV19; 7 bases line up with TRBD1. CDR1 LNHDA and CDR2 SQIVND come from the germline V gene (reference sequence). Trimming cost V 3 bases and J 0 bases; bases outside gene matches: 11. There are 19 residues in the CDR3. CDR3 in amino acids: CASSIRTGAIFSGANVLTF. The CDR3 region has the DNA TGTGCCAGTAGTATTAGGACAGGAGCTATCTTCTCTGGGGCCAACGTCCTGACTTTC.

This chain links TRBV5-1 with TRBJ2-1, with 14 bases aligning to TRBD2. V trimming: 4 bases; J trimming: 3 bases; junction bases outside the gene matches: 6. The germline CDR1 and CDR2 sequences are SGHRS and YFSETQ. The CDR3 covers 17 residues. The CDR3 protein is CASSKTSGGANYNEQFF. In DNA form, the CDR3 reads TGCGCCAGCAGCAAGACTAGCGGGGGGGCGAACTACAATGAGCAGTTCTTC.

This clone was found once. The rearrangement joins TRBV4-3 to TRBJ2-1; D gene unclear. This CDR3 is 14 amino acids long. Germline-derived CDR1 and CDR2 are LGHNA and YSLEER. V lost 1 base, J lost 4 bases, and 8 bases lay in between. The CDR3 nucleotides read TGCGCCAGCAGCCAAGGGAAGGAATACAATGAGCAGTTCTTC. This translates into CASSQGKEYNEQFF.

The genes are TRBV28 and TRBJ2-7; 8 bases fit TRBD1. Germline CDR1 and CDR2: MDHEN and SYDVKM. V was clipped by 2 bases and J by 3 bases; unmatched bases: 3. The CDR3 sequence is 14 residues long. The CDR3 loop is CASSLGQGYYEQYF. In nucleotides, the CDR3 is TGTGCCAGCAGTTTAGGACAGGGATACTACGAGCAGTACTTC.

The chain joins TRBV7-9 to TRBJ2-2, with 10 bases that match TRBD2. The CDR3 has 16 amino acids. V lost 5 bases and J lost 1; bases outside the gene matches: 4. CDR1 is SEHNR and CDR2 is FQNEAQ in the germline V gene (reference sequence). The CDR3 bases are TGTGCCAGCAGCACCCGACTAGCGGGGAACACCGGGGAGCTGTTTTTT. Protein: CASSTRLAGNTGELFF. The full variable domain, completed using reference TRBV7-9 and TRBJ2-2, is DTGVSQNPRHKITKRGQNVTFRCDPISEHNRLYWYRQTLGQGPEFLTYFQNEAQLEKSRLLSDRFSAERPKGSFSTLEIQRTEQGDSAMYLCASSTRLAGNTGELFFGEGSRLTVL.

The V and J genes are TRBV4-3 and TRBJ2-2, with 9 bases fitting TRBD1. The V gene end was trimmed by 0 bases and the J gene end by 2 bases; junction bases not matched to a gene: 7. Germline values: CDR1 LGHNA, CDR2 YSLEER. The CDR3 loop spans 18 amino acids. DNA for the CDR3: TGCGCCAGCAGCCAAGATCGAACAGGGGGCTATAACACCGGGGAGCTGTTTTTT. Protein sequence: CASSQDRTGGYNTGELFF.

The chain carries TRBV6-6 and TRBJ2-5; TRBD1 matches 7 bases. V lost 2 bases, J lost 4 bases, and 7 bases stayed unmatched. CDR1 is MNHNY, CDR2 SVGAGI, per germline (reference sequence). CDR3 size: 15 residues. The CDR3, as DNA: TGTGCCAGCAGTTACGCCCCCGGGACAGTAGAGACCCAGTACTTC. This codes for CASSYAPGTVETQYF.

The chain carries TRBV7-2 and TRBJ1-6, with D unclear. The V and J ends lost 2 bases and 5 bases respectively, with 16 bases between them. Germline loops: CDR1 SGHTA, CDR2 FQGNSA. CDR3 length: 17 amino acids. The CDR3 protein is CASSLWVGKGNNSPLHF. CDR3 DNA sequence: TGTGCCAGCAGCTTATGGGTAGGGAAGGGCAATAATTCACCCCTCCACTTT.

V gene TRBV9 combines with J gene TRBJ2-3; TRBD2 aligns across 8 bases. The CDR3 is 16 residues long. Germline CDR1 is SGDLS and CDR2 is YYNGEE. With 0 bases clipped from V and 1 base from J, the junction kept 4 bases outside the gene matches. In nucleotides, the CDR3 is TGTGCCAGCAGCGTAGTGGCGGGGGGCCGCACAGATACGCAGTATTTT. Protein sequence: CASSVVAGGRTDTQYF.

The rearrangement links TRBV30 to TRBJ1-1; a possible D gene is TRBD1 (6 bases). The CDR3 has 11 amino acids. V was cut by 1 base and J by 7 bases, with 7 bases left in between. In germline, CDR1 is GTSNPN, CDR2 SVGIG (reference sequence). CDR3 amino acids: CAWSADSEAFF. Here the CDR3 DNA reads TGTGCCTGGAGTGCGGACAGTGAAGCTTTCTTT. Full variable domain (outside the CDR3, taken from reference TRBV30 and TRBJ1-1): SQTIHQWPATLVQPVGSPLSLECTVEGTSNPNLYWYRQAAGRGLQLLFYSVGIGQISSEVPQNLSASRPQDRQFILSSKKLLLSDSGFYLCAWSADSEAFFGQGTRLTVV.

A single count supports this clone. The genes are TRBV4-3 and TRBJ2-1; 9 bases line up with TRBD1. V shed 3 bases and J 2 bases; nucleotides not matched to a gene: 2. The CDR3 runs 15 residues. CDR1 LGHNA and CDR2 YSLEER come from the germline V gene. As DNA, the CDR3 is TGCGCCAGCAGCCAGGACAGGGGTCCCTACAATGAGCAGTTCTTC. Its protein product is CASSQDRGPYNEQFF.

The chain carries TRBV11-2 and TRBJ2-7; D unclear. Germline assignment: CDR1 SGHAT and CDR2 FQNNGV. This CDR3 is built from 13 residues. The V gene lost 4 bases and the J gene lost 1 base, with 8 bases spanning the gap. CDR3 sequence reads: CASSWGPSYEQYF. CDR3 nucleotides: TGTGCCAGCAGCTGGGGTCCGTCCTACGAGCAGTACTTC.

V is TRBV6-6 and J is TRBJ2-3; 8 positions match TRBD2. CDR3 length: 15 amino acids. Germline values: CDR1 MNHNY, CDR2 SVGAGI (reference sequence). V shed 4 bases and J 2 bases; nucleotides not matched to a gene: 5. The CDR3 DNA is TGTGCCAGCAGTTCAGCGGGGGCCCCCACAGATACGCAGTATTTT. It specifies CASSSAGAPTDTQYF.

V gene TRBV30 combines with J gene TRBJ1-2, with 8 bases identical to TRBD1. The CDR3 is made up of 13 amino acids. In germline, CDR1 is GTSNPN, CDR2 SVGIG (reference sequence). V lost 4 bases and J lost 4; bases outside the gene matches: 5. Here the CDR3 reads CAWTRQGFYGYTF. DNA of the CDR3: TGTGCCTGGACCCGACAGGGGTTCTATGGCTACACCTTC.

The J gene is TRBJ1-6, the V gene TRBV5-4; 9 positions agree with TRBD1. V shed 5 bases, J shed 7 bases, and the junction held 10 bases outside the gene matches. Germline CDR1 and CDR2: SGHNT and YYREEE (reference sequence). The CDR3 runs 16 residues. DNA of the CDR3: TGTGCCAGCAGACTACTACAGGGGGCTTCGAATTCACCCCTCCACTTT. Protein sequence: CASRLLQGASNSPLHF.

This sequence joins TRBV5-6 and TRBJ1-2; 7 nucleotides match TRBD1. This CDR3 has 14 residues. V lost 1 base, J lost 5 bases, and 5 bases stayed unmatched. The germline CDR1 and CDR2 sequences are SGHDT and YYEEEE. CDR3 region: CASSLTGEAYGYTF. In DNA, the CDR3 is TGTGCCAGCAGCTTGACAGGGGAGGCTTATGGCTACACCTTC.

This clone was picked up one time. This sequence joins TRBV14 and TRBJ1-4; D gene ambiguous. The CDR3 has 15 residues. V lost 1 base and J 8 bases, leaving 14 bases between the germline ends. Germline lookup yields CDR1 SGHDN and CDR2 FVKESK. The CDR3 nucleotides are TGTGCCAGCAGCCAAGGCGGAACCAACCGAGAAAAACTGTTTTTT. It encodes CASSQGGTNREKLFF.

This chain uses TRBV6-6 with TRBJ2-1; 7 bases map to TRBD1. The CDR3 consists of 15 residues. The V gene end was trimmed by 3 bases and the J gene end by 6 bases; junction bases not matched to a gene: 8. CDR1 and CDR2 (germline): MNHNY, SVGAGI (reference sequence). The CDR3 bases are TGTGCCAGCAGTTATACAGGGGACCGTGTCAATGAGCAGTTCTTC. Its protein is CASSYTGDRVNEQFF.

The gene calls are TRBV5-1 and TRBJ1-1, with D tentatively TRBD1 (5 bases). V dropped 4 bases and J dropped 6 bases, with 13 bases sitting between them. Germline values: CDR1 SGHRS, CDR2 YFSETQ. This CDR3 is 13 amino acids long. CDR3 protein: CASSQALGAEAFF. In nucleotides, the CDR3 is TGCGCCAGCAGCCAAGCCCTGGGGGCTGAAGCTTTCTTT.

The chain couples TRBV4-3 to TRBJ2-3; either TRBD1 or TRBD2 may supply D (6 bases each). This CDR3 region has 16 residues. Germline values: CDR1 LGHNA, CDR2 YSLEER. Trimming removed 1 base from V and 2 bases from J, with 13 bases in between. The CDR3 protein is CASSQGGGGLTDTQYF. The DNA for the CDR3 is TGCGCCAGCAGCCAAGGGGGTGGGGGGCTCACAGATACGCAGTATTTT.

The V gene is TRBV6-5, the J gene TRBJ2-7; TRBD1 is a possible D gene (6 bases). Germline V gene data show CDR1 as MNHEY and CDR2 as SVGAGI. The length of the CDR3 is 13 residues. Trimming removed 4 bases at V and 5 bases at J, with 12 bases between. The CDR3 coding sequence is TGTGCCAGCAGTTCCTTGACAGGTAACGAGCAGTACTTC. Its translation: CASSSLTGNEQYF.

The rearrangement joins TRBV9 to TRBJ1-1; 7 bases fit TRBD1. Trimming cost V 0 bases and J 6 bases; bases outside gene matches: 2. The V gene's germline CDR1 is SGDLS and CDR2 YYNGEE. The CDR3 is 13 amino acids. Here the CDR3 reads CASSVEGGAEAFF. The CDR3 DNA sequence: TGTGCCAGCAGCGTAGAAGGGGGCGCTGAAGCTTTCTTT.

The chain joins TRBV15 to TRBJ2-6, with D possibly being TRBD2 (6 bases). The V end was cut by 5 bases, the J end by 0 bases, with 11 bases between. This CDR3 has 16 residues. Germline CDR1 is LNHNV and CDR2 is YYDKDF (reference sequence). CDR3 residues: CATSERVSSGANVLTF. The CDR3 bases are TGTGCCACCAGCGAGCGGGTTAGCTCTGGGGCCAACGTCCTGACTTTC.

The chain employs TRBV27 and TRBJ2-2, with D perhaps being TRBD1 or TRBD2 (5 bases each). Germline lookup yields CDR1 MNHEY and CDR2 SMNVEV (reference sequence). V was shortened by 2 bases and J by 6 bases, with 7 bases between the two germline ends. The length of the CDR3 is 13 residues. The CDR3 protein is CASSLLGAGELFF. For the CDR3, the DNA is TGTGCCAGCAGTTTACTGGGGGCCGGGGAGCTGTTTTTT.

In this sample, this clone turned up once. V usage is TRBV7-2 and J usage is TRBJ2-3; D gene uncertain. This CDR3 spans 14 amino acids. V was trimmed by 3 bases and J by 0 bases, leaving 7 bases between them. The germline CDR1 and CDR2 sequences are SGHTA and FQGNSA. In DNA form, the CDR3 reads TGTGCCAGCAGCTTCATGTTTAGCACAGATACGCAGTATTTT. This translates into CASSFMFSTDTQYF.